The sequence of this T cell receptor (beta chain) was determined in a study of blood T cell repertoires in COVID-19. Study-wide background: From T cells, B-cell-depleted T cells, or PBMCs came the material, which was cDNA or gDNA.

Trimming stripped 3 bases from V and 4 bases from J, with 10 bases between. This CDR3 region has 14 residues. Germline V gives CDR1 SGDLS, CDR2 YYNGEE. Some clones are missing from TCRdb's copy, which holds only in-frame ones; the method was immunoSEQ multiplex PCR. The data show over 300,000 clones, 70% to 90% seen once. The chain links TRBV9 to TRBJ2-2; D gene ambiguous. This clonotype was sampled from a man aged 25-40 years who had recovered from COVID-19. The sample taken for sequencing was PBMCs or T cells enriched from blood (not recorded which). The CDR3 DNA reads as TGTGCCAGCAGCGAAGCTTTGGTCACCGGGGAGCTGTTTTTT. It encodes CASSEALVTGELFF.